This T cell receptor (beta chain) was found in a study of CD8 T cells in ankylosing spondylitis. Study-level points and caveats: A TCR beta motif made of fewer than 10 highly homologous variants seemed typical of ankylosing spondylitis blood.

Quantitative 5'-RACE was performed with molecular barcodes, and it yielded the TCR beta libraries. TCRdb reanalysed the 5' RACE reads using MiXCR and keeps one entry per CDR3 protein. The data hold about 340,000 distinct CDR3 sequences, with approximately 15% observed a single time. A note on this clonotype: Its antigen remains unidentified.

The CDR3 contains 13 residues. Trimming cost V 5 bases and J 1 base, with 8 bases left between them. In germline, CDR1 is SGHTA, CDR2 FQGNSA. The chain employs TRBV7-2 and TRBJ1-1; D is unclear. The source material was blood, either unsorted or a sorted T cell fraction (not recorded which). The TCR was taken from a male donor with ankylosing spondylitis or in good health (not recorded which). The CDR3 reads CASSLYENTEAFF. CDR3 coding DNA: TGTGCCAGCAGCCTATATGAGAACACTGAAGCTTTCTTT.